A single sample gave rise to the 19 T cell receptor beta chains below, sequenced in a study of OX40 agonist ivuxolimab in advanced cancers. Libraries were made using the immunoSEQ multiplex PCR assay. Held by TCRdb, this immuneACCESS table contains in-frame sequences only and omits some clones. Under half of the omission traces to an unresolved V gene where checked; the cause of the rest is unknown. The sample data list 77,000 or so clones, and approximately 89% of these were observed just once. Approximately 2.2% of the sample lies in the top ten. The material was CD4+ or CD8+ T cells sorted from blood, obtained in a trial of the OX40 agonist ivuxolimab. These receptors were taken from an adult with an advanced solid tumor such as melanoma, head and neck, liver or kidney cancer.

The chain uses TRBV2 and TRBJ2-5, with 13 bases that match TRBD2. The trim removed 6 bases at V and 4 bases at J, leaving 5 bases unmatched. Germline loops: CDR1 SNHLY, CDR2 FYNNEI. The CDR3 sequence is 15 residues long. The DNA of the CDR3 is TGTGCCAGCAGGGCTACTAGCGGGAGGGGAGAGACCCAGTACTTC. Protein sequence: CASRATSGRGETQYF.

This chain connects TRBV28 to TRBJ2-1; D not certain. Trimming stripped 2 bases from V and 0 bases from J, with 8 bases between. Germline CDR1 reads MDHEN; CDR2 reads SYDVKM. CDR3 length: 15 amino acids. The CDR3 DNA follows: TGTGCCAGCAGTTTACAATTGAGCTCCTACAATGAGCAGTTCTTC. Translation: CASSLQLSSYNEQFF.

Regarding this clone: The junction differs from germline at one of its ends, possibly a read error. The J gene is TRBJ1-2, the V gene TRBV5-4; D remains ambiguous. Germline V gives CDR1 SGHNT, CDR2 YYREEE (reference sequence). The CDR3 runs to 8 residues. CDR3 in amino acids: CASSSPDF. In DNA, the CDR3 is TGTGCCAGCAGCTCCCCCGACTTC.

The chain links TRBV30 to TRBJ1-3; no definite D call. The length of the CDR3 is 12 residues. With 3 bases removed from V and 2 bases from J, the gap between germline ends came to 5 bases. Germline V CDR1 and CDR2: GTSNPN, SVGIG (reference sequence). DNA for the CDR3: TGTGCCTGGAGGTTCACTGGAAACACCATATATTTT. Amino acid sequence: CAWRFTGNTIYF. The complete variable domain, with remaining parts taken from reference TRBV30 and TRBJ1-3, reads SQTIHQWPATLVQPVGSPLSLECTVEGTSNPNLYWYRQAAGRGLQLLFYSVGIGQISSEVPQNLSASRPQDRQFILSSKKLLLSDSGFYLCAWRFTGNTIYFGEGSWLTVV.

This sequence joins TRBV9 and TRBJ1-1, with TRBD1 as a possible D gene (6 bases). The CDR3 extends over 13 amino acids. The germline CDR1 and CDR2 sequences are SGDLS and YYNGEE. Trimming removed 3 bases at V and 5 bases at J, with 11 bases between. CDR3 sequence: CASSAWDMTEAFF. The CDR3 DNA follows: TGTGCCAGCAGCGCTTGGGACATGACTGAAGCTTTCTTT.

The chain links TRBV6-6 to TRBJ2-7, with a weak D call TRBD2 (6 bases). The V end lost 10 bases, the J end lost 7 bases, and 17 bases lay between the germline ends. CDR3 length: 12 residues. The germline CDR1 and CDR2 sequences are MNHNY and SVGAGI (reference sequence). The CDR3 DNA reads TGTGCCACCTATGGGGGGACGAGAGAGCAGTACTTC. It yields the protein CATYGGTREQYF.

This clone turned up a few times. DNA for the CDR3: TGCGCCAGCAGCTTGAACAGGGATTCTGGAAACACCATATATTTT. The encoded protein is CASSLNRDSGNTIYF. The chain couples TRBV5-1 to TRBJ1-3; D possibly corresponds to TRBD1 (6 bases). Between the trimmed V and J ends, which lost 1 base and 1 base, there was a span of 9 bases. CDR1 and CDR2 from the germline V gene are SGHRS and YFSETQ. The CDR3 consists of 15 residues. Variable domain in full (rest from reference TRBV5-1 and TRBJ1-3): KAGVTQTPRYLIKTRGQQVTLSCSPISGHRSVSWYQQTPGQGLQFLFEYFSETQRNKGNFPGRFSGRQFSNSRSEMNVSTLELGDSALYLCASSLNRDSGNTIYFGEGSWLTVV.

The rearrangement joins TRBV5-4 to TRBJ1-1, with D unresolved. The CDR3 consists of 13 residues. The V gene lost 4 bases and the J gene lost 0 bases, with 7 bases spanning the gap. Germline-derived CDR1 and CDR2 are SGHNT and YYREEE (reference sequence). The CDR3 loop reads CASSRAVNTEAFF. The CDR3 DNA sequence: TGTGCCAGCAGCCGTGCGGTGAACACTGAAGCTTTCTTT.

This chain links TRBV10-3 with TRBJ2-1; the D call may be TRBD1 or TRBD2 (6 bases each). The CDR3 loop spans 13 amino acids. Germline lookup yields CDR1 ENHRY and CDR2 SYGVKD. V shed 11 bases and J shed 8 bases, with 19 bases lying between them. The CDR3 nucleotides are TGTGCCTCCGGTGGGGGGCGCGCAGATGAGCAGTTCTTC. Encoded protein: CASGGGRADEQFF.

V and J are TRBV7-8 and TRBJ2-1, with D tentatively TRBD1 (5 bases). CDR1 is SGHVS, CDR2 FQNEAQ, per germline. The CDR3 length is 14 residues. V was pared by 1 base and J by 8 bases, with 12 bases between. CDR3 nucleotides: TGTGCCAGCAGCTTAGGCAGGGCCCACGATGAGCAGTTCTTC. Translating gives CASSLGRAHDEQFF.

V and J are TRBV7-9 and TRBJ1-6; D call uncertain. The CDR3 is 13 amino acids. Trimming shortened V by 1 base and J by 6 bases, and 4 bases separated the two germline ends. Germline assignment: CDR1 SEHNR and CDR2 FQNEAQ (reference sequence). CDR3 in amino acids: CASSLDPNSPLHF. The CDR3 coding sequence is TGTGCCAGCAGCTTAGATCCTAATTCACCCCTCCACTTT.

The chain joins TRBV5-4 to TRBJ1-1; D unclear. The CDR3 runs 14 residues. The V and J ends lost 3 bases and 1 base respectively, with 10 bases between them. The germline gives CDR1 SGHNT, CDR2 YYREEE (reference sequence). CDR3 region: CASSYGPKNTEAFF. The CDR3 nucleotides read TGTGCCAGCAGCTACGGCCCCAAGAACACTGAAGCTTTCTTT.

This chain uses TRBV21-1 with TRBJ1-1. TRBV21-1 is reported as a pseudogene. The CDR3 runs to 15 residues. CDR3 sequence: CASSKVRETNTEAFF. CDR3 DNA: TGTGCCAGCAGCAAGGTGAGGGAAACGAACACTGAAGCTTTCTTT.

This clone has just one count. The chain uses TRBV19 and TRBJ2-3; D could derive from TRBD1 or TRBD2 (6 bases each). V was shortened by 10 bases and J by 4 bases, with 21 bases between the two germline ends. CDR3 size: 15 residues. Germline assignment: CDR1 LNHDA and CDR2 SQIVND (reference sequence). CDR3 sequence: CATQRGAPPADTQYF. CDR3 nucleotide sequence: TGTGCCACCCAAAGGGGGGCCCCCCCCGCAGATACGCAGTATTTT.

This sequence joins TRBV30 and TRBJ1-3; D not certain. CDR1 and CDR2 from the germline V gene are GTSNPN and SVGIG (reference sequence). Trimming cost V 0 bases and J 3 bases, with 6 bases left between them. The length of the CDR3 is 13 residues. CDR3 in DNA: TGTGCCTGGAGTGTACAGCATGGAAACACCATATATTTT. Amino acid sequence: CAWSVQHGNTIYF.

The rearrangement joins TRBV6-1 to TRBJ2-2, with 9 bases lining up with TRBD1. Germline V lookup: CDR1 MNHNS, CDR2 SASEGT. With 6 bases clipped from V and 7 bases from J, the junction kept 9 bases outside the gene matches. The CDR3 totals 15 residues. This CDR3 is CASSSGTGSVGELFF. In DNA form, the CDR3 reads TGTGCCAGCAGCTCCGGGACAGGGAGTGTCGGGGAGCTGTTTTTT.

The chain has TRBV30 and TRBJ1-2; unclear D gene. The CDR3 has 12 residues. Per germline, CDR1 GTSNPN and CDR2 SVGIG (reference sequence). V was trimmed by 3 bases and J by 5 bases, leaving 10 bases between them. The CDR3 is CAWRLNGYGYTF. DNA of the CDR3: TGTGCCTGGAGGCTTAATGGATATGGCTACACCTTC.

The chain uses TRBV7-8 and TRBJ1-2, with 7 bases identical to TRBD1. The CDR3 spans 15 residues. V lost 4 bases, J lost 5 bases, and 10 bases stayed unmatched. In germline, CDR1 is SGHVS, CDR2 FQNEAQ. The CDR3 loop reads CASSSSTGSGYGYTF. DNA of the CDR3: TGTGCCAGCAGCTCGTCGACAGGGAGTGGTTATGGCTACACCTTC.

This clone was observed a single time. This CDR3 reads CAGHTGELFF. CDR3 sequence (DNA): TGTGCCGGGCATACGGGGGAGCTGTTTTTT. This chain links TRBV9 with TRBJ2-2; no definite D call. The CDR3 has 10 residues. Germline V gives CDR1 SGDLS, CDR2 YYNGEE. The germline V and J ends were trimmed by 10 bases and 8 bases, with 9 bases remaining between them.